Below are 7 T cell receptor beta chains sequenced from a single sample in a study of cytomegalovirus exposure and HLA in healthy donors. Using immunoSEQ multiplex PCR, the repertoire was profiled, and TCRdb retains in-frame clones only, with some absent. Of approximately 230,000 clones in the sample, about 90% are singletons; the top ten hold around 13%. The sample taken for sequencing was PBMCs. These receptor sequences come from a man aged 18 to 29 in good health and CMV-seropositive.

The chain employs TRBV6-5 and TRBJ2-2; D gene unclear. CDR3 size: 13 residues. Deletions cut 2 bases from V and 6 bases from J, with 7 bases between. CDR1 is MNHEY, CDR2 SVGAGI, per germline. The CDR3: CASSYGRPGELFF. The CDR3 DNA reads as TGTGCCAGCAGTTACGGAAGACCCGGGGAGCTGTTTTTT.

The genes are TRBV19 and TRBJ2-3; TRBD1 aligns across 9 bases. There are 14 residues in the CDR3. Germline V gives CDR1 LNHDA, CDR2 SQIVND (reference sequence). J gave up 6 bases and V 3 bases, and 4 bases lay outside the gene matches. CDR3 in amino acids: CASSMGTGTDTQYF. CDR3 nucleotides: TGTGCCAGTAGTATGGGGACAGGGACTGATACGCAGTATTTT.

Only one count was recorded for this clone. The chain has TRBV5-1 and TRBJ2-5, with D hard to call. V was cut by 0 bases and J by 4 bases, with 13 bases left in between. The CDR3 runs to 15 residues. Germline CDR1 and CDR2: SGHRS and YFSETQ. CDR3 nucleotide sequence: TGCGCCAGCAGCTTGGCCGTCGGCGGCCCAGAGACCCAGTACTTC. Protein product: CASSLAVGGPETQYF. The whole variable domain, remainder taken from reference TRBV5-1 and TRBJ2-5, is KAGVTQTPRYLIKTRGQQVTLSCSPISGHRSVSWYQQTPGQGLQFLFEYFSETQRNKGNFPGRFSGRQFSNSRSEMNVSTLELGDSALYLCASSLAVGGPETQYFGPGTRLLVL.

V and J are TRBV4-1 and TRBJ1-5, with D perhaps TRBD1 (6 bases). Germline V gives CDR1 MGHRA, CDR2 YSYEKL. This CDR3 is 15 amino acids long. V was clipped by 2 bases and J by 4 bases, with 12 bases between them. The CDR3 reads CASSQTGFRNQPQHF. In DNA form, the CDR3 reads TGCGCCAGCAGCCAAACAGGGTTTCGGAATCAGCCCCAGCATTTT.

This clone has only one observation. The chain carries TRBV27 and TRBJ2-1; weak D call: TRBD2 (5 bases). The V gene's germline CDR1 is MNHEY and CDR2 SMNVEV (reference sequence). The germline V and J ends were trimmed by 7 bases and 4 bases, with 14 bases remaining between them. The CDR3 extends over 14 amino acids. CDR3 bases: TGTGCCAGCACCTCGGAGGCGCCGTACAATGAGCAGTTCTTC. It encodes CASTSEAPYNEQFF.

In its sample, this clone was seen a few times. Other DNA sequences in this sample translate to the same CDR3. The V and J genes are TRBV2 and TRBJ2-7, with D perhaps given as TRBD1 or TRBD2 (5 bases each). The germline V gene encodes CDR1 SNHLY and CDR2 FYNNEI. This CDR3 contains 13 residues. V gave up 4 bases and J gave up 7 bases, with 14 bases separating them. CDR3 sequence: CASSVGRAGEQYF. CDR3 nucleotide sequence: TGTGCCAGCAGTGTGGGACGGGCGGGTGAGCAGTACTTC.

The chain couples TRBV28 to TRBJ1-1; D gene ambiguous. The length of the CDR3 is 13 residues. CDR1 and CDR2 (germline): MDHEN, SYDVKM. The V end was cut by 2 bases, the J end by 4 bases, with 8 bases between. The CDR3 reads CASSLKVPTEAFF. CDR3 coding DNA: TGTGCCAGCAGTTTAAAGGTTCCCACTGAAGCTTTCTTT.